The 8 T cell receptor beta chains reported below all come from one sample, sequenced in a study of T-cell reconstitution after alpha-beta-depleted transplantation in children. Construction of the TCRbeta library involved unique molecular identifiers. MiXCR was run by TCRdb on the PCR reads, yielding one entry per CDR3 protein. This table has about 590,000 distinct CDR3 sequences, approximately 13% appearing once. Sample: PBMCs, mostly from graft donor cells, taken 360 days after TCRalphabeta/CD19-depleted stem cell transplant. Receptor source: a male patient younger than 18 who had a stem cell transplant for acute myeloid leukemia, so the T cells may come from the graft donor.

This clonotype has more than one count but fewer than ten. J is TRBJ2-5 and V is TRBV12-3 or TRBV12-4; a possible D gene is TRBD2 (6 bases). With 5 bases removed from V and 5 bases from J, the gap between germline ends came to 12 bases. This CDR3 contains 13 residues. The CDR3 loop reads CASSAGFAETQYF. CDR3 nucleotides: TGTGCCAGCAGTGCGGGGTTTGCGGAGACCCAGTACTTC.

V is TRBV28 and J is TRBJ2-7; the match to TRBD2 covers 7 bases. V lost 2 bases and J lost 3; bases outside the gene matches: 4. CDR1 MDHEN and CDR2 SYDVKM come from the germline V gene. The CDR3 is made up of 14 amino acids. The CDR3 spells CASSLIREVYEQYF. In DNA, the CDR3 is TGTGCCAGCAGTTTAATTCGGGAGGTCTACGAGCAGTACTTC.

There are a few counts of this clonotype. This rearrangement joins TRBV11-2 to TRBJ2-2; 7 bases are shared with TRBD2. Germline V CDR1 and CDR2: SGHAT, FQNNGV. J was trimmed by 7 bases and V by 5 bases; bases with no gene match: 7. The CDR3 covers 14 residues. CDR3 amino acids: CASSTRLAGGELFF. The DNA for the CDR3 is TGTGCCAGCAGCACGAGACTAGCTGGCGGGGAGCTGTTTTTT.

This clonotype has just a few counts. J is TRBJ2-7 and V is TRBV28; D is undetermined. CDR1 MDHEN and CDR2 SYDVKM come from the germline V gene. V lost 6 bases and J 2 bases, leaving 14 bases between the germline ends. CDR3 length: 14 amino acids. CDR3 DNA sequence: TGTGCCAGCAGGGCTGATGTTCGCCCCTACGAGCAGTACTTC. This encodes CASRADVRPYEQYF.

This clonotype was observed a few times. V usage is TRBV20-1 and J usage is TRBJ1-2, with D possibly being TRBD1 (5 bases). This CDR3 is 14 amino acids long. Germline-derived CDR1 and CDR2 are DFQATT and SNEGSKA (reference sequence). V was pared by 3 bases and J by 8 bases, with 19 bases between. The CDR3 region has the DNA TGCAGTGCTAGTCTGCCCAGGGAAGTGGTAGGCTACACCTTC. Residues: CSASLPREVVGYTF.

V is TRBV12-3 or TRBV12-4 and J is TRBJ1-5; D perhaps matches TRBD1 (6 bases). The CDR3 consists of 14 residues. V lost 5 bases and J lost 2, with 10 bases in between. In DNA form, the CDR3 reads TGTGCCAGCAGTGGGAGACAGGGCAATCAGCCCCAGCATTTT. Its translation: CASSGRQGNQPQHF.

The chain employs TRBV12-3 or TRBV12-4 and TRBJ2-4; no reliable D call. V lost 2 bases to trimming and J lost 6 bases, with 17 bases between them. The CDR3 runs 16 residues. In DNA form, the CDR3 reads TGTGCCAGCAGTTTATATGATTCAGCGCAACGAAACATTCAGTACTTC. Amino acid sequence: CASSLYDSAQRNIQYF.

The chain joins TRBV21-1 to TRBJ2-7; TRBD1, the D gene given by the table, was not confirmed from the DNA. TRBV21-1 is annotated as a pseudogene. The CDR3 length is 13 residues. In nucleotides, the CDR3 is TGTGCCAGCACCTTGACAGGGACCTACGAGCAGTACTTC. The encoded protein is CASTLTGTYEQYF.